The next 22 T cell receptor beta chains were all read from a single sample in a study of control samples from healthy donors and cancer patients. The method was immunoSEQ multiplex PCR; TCRdb's version includes in-frame clones alone and lacks a portion of them. The table shows some 110,000 clones, with roughly 91% occurring only once. The sample was blood. These receptors were taken from a woman aged 70-85 years in good health.

The chain employs TRBV3-1 (or the pseudogene TRBV3-2) and TRBJ2-4; D perhaps matches TRBD2 (6 bases). Trimming pared 3 bases from V and 1 base from J, leaving 13 bases between. CDR1 is LGHDT, CDR2 YNNKEL, per germline (reference sequence). The CDR3 spans 16 residues. The CDR3 reads CASSQGGAGAKNIQYF. The CDR3 region has the DNA TGTGCCAGCAGCCAGGGCGGGGCAGGCGCCAAAAACATTCAGTACTTC.

This sequence joins TRBV19 and TRBJ1-5; no definite D call. Trimming removed 5 bases at V and 9 bases at J, with 11 bases between. In germline, CDR1 is LNHDA, CDR2 SQIVND (reference sequence). The CDR3 spans 12 residues. The CDR3 DNA is TGTGCCAGTAGTTCAAAGCGTGGGCCCCAGCATTTT. Protein product: CASSSKRGPQHF.

J is TRBJ2-5 and V is TRBV4-3; D may be TRBD1 (5 bases). Trimming left V 9 bases short and J 2 bases short, with 16 bases between. The CDR3 has 14 amino acids. Germline lookup yields CDR1 LGHNA and CDR2 YSLEER. CDR3 DNA sequence: TGCGCCAGTTCAAGGGGAAGGCATCAAGAGACCCAGTACTTC. It codes for CASSRGRHQETQYF.

The chain combines TRBV12-3 or TRBV12-4 with TRBJ2-5, with 8 bases identical to TRBD1. The CDR3 loop spans 13 amino acids. J gave up 2 bases and V 6 bases, and 2 bases lay outside the gene matches. The CDR3 protein is CASSRGRQETQYF. CDR3 DNA sequence: TGTGCCAGCAGCAGGGGGCGGCAAGAGACCCAGTACTTC.

This clone has a handful of counts. The chain couples TRBV5-1 to TRBJ1-1; possibly TRBD1 for D (6 bases). The length of the CDR3 is 14 residues. Per germline, CDR1 SGHRS and CDR2 YFSETQ. The V end was cut by 6 bases, the J end by 1 base, with 13 bases between. This chain's CDR3 is CASKEGVGNTEAFF. CDR3 nucleotides: TGCGCCAGCAAGGAGGGGGTAGGGAACACTGAAGCTTTCTTT. The full variable domain, completed using reference TRBV5-1 and TRBJ1-1, is KAGVTQTPRYLIKTRGQQVTLSCSPISGHRSVSWYQQTPGQGLQFLFEYFSETQRNKGNFPGRFSGRQFSNSRSEMNVSTLELGDSALYLCASKEGVGNTEAFFGQGTRLTVV.

The chain has TRBV19 and TRBJ2-3; possibly TRBD1 for D (5 bases). This CDR3 region has 14 residues. V was clipped by 3 bases and J by 6 bases, with 13 bases between them. Germline-derived CDR1 and CDR2 are LNHDA and SQIVND (reference sequence). CDR3 bases: TGTGCCAGTAGTATCGCCAGGGAAGGGGATACGCAGTATTTT. The encoded protein is CASSIAREGDTQYF.

The J gene is TRBJ2-7, the V gene TRBV6-5; 8 nucleotides match TRBD1. V was pared by 4 bases and J by 6 bases, with 8 bases of the junction left unmatched. This CDR3 spans 14 amino acids. CDR1 MNHEY and CDR2 SVGAGI come from the germline V gene. The CDR3 DNA is TGTGCCAGCAGTTCCCGGGACAGGCTCTCCGAGCAGTACTTC. Protein sequence: CASSSRDRLSEQYF.

A single count supports this clone. V and J are TRBV7-2 and TRBJ1-3; no firm D call. V was pared by 0 bases and J by 0 bases, with 6 bases between. The CDR3 totals 15 residues. Germline V gene data show CDR1 as SGHTA and CDR2 as FQGNSA. CDR3 region: CASSLALFSGNTIYF. CDR3 nucleotides: TGTGCCAGCAGCTTAGCGCTCTTCTCTGGAAACACCATATATTTT.

V is TRBV9 and J is TRBJ1-2; unclear D gene. Germline V gives CDR1 SGDLS, CDR2 YYNGEE. Trimming stripped 0 bases from V and 4 bases from J, with 10 bases between. The CDR3 has 14 residues. As DNA, the CDR3 is TGTGCCAGCAGCGTAGATTTGGCAGCCTATGGCTACACCTTC. This codes for CASSVDLAAYGYTF.

For the CDR3, the DNA is TGCAGCGCCCAGGGGCCTCGGAGATCACCCCTCCACTTT. Its protein product is CSAQGPRRSPLHF. The rearrangement joins TRBV29-1 to TRBJ1-6; D perhaps matches TRBD1 (6 bases). Germline CDR1 reads SQVTM; CDR2 reads ANQGSEA. V gave up 7 bases and J gave up 10 bases, with 17 bases separating them. The CDR3 runs to 13 residues.

The rearrangement links TRBV29-1 to TRBJ1-5; unclear D gene. The CDR3 is made up of 13 amino acids. Germline loops: CDR1 SQVTM, CDR2 ANQGSEA. Trimming removed 2 bases at V and 4 bases at J, with 9 bases between. The CDR3 nucleotides are TGCAGCGTTGAATTCCACCCTAATCAGCCCCAGCATTTT. It specifies CSVEFHPNQPQHF.

The CDR3 loop reads CASSLPNGEKLFF. The CDR3 nucleotides read TGTGCCAGCAGCTTGCCCAACGGGGAAAAACTGTTTTTT. V usage is TRBV7-9 and J usage is TRBJ1-4; D is undetermined. The germline V gene encodes CDR1 SEHNR and CDR2 FQNEAQ (reference sequence). The CDR3 covers 13 residues. V dropped 3 bases and J dropped 8 bases, with 10 bases sitting between them.

The chain carries TRBV23-1 and TRBJ2-7; 9 nucleotides agree with TRBD1. TRBV23-1 is classed as an ORF, of uncertain function. The CDR3 consists of 17 residues. Germline trimming cut 2 bases from V and 5 bases from J; bases unmatched to any gene: 13. This chain's CDR3 is CASSQPRTGARIHEQYF. The CDR3 DNA follows: TGCGCCAGCAGTCAACCGAGGACAGGGGCGCGTATCCACGAGCAGTACTTC.

V gene TRBV4-3 combines with J gene TRBJ1-1; 8 nucleotides align to TRBD1. The V gene's germline CDR1 is LGHNA and CDR2 YSLEER. Trimming took 0 bases from V and 5 from J; bases not matched to a gene: 17. The length of the CDR3 is 19 residues. The CDR3 sequence is CASSQEGGGRGLFFTEAFF. CDR3 in DNA: TGCGCCAGCAGCCAAGAGGGCGGTGGCAGGGGGCTGTTCTTTACTGAAGCTTTCTTT.

The table lists this clone with a few counts. The V gene is TRBV3-1 (or the pseudogene TRBV3-2), the J gene TRBJ2-1, with 16 positions matching TRBD2. Germline V gives CDR1 LGHDT, CDR2 YNNKEL (reference sequence). CDR3 length: 18 residues. V shed 6 bases and J 8 bases; nucleotides not matched to a gene: 13. The CDR3: CASSQGTSGGAGSYEQFF. CDR3 nucleotides: TGTGCCAGCAGTCAGGGGACTAGCGGGGGGGCCGGGTCCTATGAGCAGTTCTTC.

The rearrangement uses TRBV27 and TRBJ1-2; TRBD1 matches at 7 bases. Germline V gives CDR1 MNHEY, CDR2 SMNVEV (reference sequence). Trimming cost V 6 bases and J 5 bases; bases outside gene matches: 12. This CDR3 region has 15 residues. The CDR3 DNA follows: TGTGCCAGCAGAACTGCTGGGGGACAGATTTATGGCTACACCTTC. Protein sequence: CASRTAGGQIYGYTF.

V gene TRBV15 combines with J gene TRBJ2-3; TRBD1 matches 9 bases. V shed 0 bases and J 6 bases; nucleotides not matched to a gene: 7. Germline lookup yields CDR1 LNHNV and CDR2 YYDKDF (reference sequence). The CDR3 contains 16 residues. The chain's CDR3 is CATSRDRGTGWDTQYF. In nucleotides, the CDR3 is TGTGCCACCAGCAGAGATCGGGGGACAGGGTGGGATACGCAGTATTTT.

Written as DNA, the CDR3 is TGTGCCAGCACAGACCCTGGAGGGGCAGAGCAGTTCTTC. This gives the protein CASTDPGGAEQFF. J is TRBJ2-1 and V is TRBV18; perhaps TRBD2 as D (6 bases). Trimming took 8 bases from V and 10 from J, leaving 18 bases between them. The CDR3 contains 13 residues. Germline V gives CDR1 KGHSH, CDR2 LQKENI.

The V gene is TRBV7-2, the J gene TRBJ2-3; D remains ambiguous. The CDR3 loop spans 14 amino acids. V was trimmed by 1 base and J by 3 bases, leaving 8 bases between them. Germline loops: CDR1 SGHTA, CDR2 FQGNSA. The CDR3 reads CASSLVSSTDTQYF. The DNA of the CDR3 is TGTGCCAGCAGCTTAGTGAGCTCGACAGATACGCAGTATTTT.

This rearrangement joins TRBV29-1 to TRBJ1-1; TRBD1 might be the D (5 bases). V shed 7 bases and J shed 1 base, with 13 bases lying between them. The V gene's germline CDR1 is SQVTM and CDR2 ANQGSEA. The CDR3 length is 13 residues. CDR3 sequence reads: CSGRGGENTEAFF. As DNA, the CDR3 is TGCAGCGGTAGGGGAGGGGAGAACACTGAAGCTTTCTTT.

This sequence joins TRBV6-5 and TRBJ2-4; D is perhaps TRBD1 (7 bases). Trimming pared 6 bases from V and 10 bases from J, leaving 19 bases between. CDR1 and CDR2 (germline): MNHEY, SVGAGI. The CDR3 sequence is 14 residues long. CDR3 bases: TGTGCCAGCAGATCGAAAACAGGGGCGGGGATTCAGTACTTC. As protein: CASRSKTGAGIQYF.

The chain is built from TRBV5-6 and TRBJ1-5; D remains unclear. Germline assignment: CDR1 SGHDT and CDR2 YYEEEE. Trimming pared 0 bases from V and 2 bases from J, leaving 12 bases between. This CDR3 spans 16 amino acids. CDR3 loop: CASSLAGVLGNQPQHF. CDR3 bases: TGTGCCAGCAGCTTGGCCGGGGTGTTAGGCAATCAGCCCCAGCATTTT.